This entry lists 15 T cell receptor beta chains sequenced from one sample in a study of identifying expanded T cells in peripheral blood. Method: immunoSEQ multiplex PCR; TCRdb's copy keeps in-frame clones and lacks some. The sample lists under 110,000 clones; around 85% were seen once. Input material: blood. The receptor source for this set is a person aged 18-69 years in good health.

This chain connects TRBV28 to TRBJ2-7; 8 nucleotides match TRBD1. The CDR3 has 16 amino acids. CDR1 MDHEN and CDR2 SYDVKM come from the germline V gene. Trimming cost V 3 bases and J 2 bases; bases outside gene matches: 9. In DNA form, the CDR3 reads TGTGCCAGCAGTTTCCTGGACAGGGTGGGGACCTACGAGCAGTACTTC. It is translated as CASSFLDRVGTYEQYF.

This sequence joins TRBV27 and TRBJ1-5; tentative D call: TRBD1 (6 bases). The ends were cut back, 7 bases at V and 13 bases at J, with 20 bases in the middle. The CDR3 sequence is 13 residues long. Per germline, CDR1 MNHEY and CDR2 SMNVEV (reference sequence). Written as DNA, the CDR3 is TGTGCCAGCACCTCCCCTCCGGGGGGCCCTCAGCATTTT. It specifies CASTSPPGGPQHF.

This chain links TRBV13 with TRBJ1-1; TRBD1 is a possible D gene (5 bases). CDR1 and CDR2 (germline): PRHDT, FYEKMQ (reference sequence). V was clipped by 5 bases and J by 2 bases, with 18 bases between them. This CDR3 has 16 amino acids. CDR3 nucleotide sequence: TGTGCCAGCAGCCCCGCGGGGGGAACCCACAACACTGAAGCTTTCTTT. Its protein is CASSPAGGTHNTEAFF.

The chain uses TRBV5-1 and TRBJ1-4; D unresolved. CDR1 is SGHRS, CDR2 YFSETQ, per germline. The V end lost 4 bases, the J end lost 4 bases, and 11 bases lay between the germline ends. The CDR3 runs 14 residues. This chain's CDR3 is CASSPATSNEKLFF. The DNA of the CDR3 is TGCGCCAGCAGCCCTGCTACGAGTAATGAAAAACTGTTTTTT.

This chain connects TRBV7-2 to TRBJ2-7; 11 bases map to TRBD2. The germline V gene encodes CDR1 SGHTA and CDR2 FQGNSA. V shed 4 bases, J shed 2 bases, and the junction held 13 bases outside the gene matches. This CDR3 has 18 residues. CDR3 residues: CASSSRNSGGAEAYEQYF. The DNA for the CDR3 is TGTGCCAGCAGCTCCCGGAATAGCGGGGGGGCGGAAGCCTACGAGCAGTACTTC.

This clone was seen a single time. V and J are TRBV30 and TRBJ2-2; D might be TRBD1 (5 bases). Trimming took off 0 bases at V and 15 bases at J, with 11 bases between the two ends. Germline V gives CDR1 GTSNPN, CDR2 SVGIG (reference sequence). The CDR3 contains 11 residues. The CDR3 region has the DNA TGTGCCTGGAGTGTATTAGGGGTGATGTTTTTT. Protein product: CAWSVLGVMFF.

CDR3 loop: CASSPPRGNYGYTF. The DNA for the CDR3 is TGTGCCAGCAGTCCCCCCAGGGGCAACTATGGCTACACCTTC. The chain combines TRBV6-6 with TRBJ1-2, with a possible D match to TRBD1 (6 bases). Germline-derived CDR1 and CDR2 are MNHNY and SVGAGI (reference sequence). V lost 5 bases, J lost 2 bases, and 12 bases lay in between. CDR3 size: 14 residues.

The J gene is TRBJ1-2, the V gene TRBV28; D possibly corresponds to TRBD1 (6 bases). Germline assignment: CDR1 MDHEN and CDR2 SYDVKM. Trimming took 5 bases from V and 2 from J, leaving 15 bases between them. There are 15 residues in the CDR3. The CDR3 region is CASSAPGVTNYGYTF. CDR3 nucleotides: TGTGCCAGCAGTGCTCCAGGGGTTACCAACTATGGCTACACCTTC.

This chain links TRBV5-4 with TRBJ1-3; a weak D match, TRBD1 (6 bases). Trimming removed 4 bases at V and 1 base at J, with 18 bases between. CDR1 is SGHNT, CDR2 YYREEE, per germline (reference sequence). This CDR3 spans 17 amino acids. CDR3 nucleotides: TGTGCCAGCAGCCTGAGGGGGGCCCCAGTTTCTGGAAACACCATATATTTT. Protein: CASSLRGAPVSGNTIYF.

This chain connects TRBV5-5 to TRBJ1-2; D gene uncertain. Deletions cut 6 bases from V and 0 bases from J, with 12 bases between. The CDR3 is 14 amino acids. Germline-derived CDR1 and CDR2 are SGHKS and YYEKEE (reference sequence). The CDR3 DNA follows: TGTGCCAGCACCACTCGATCTACTAACTATGGCTACACCTTC. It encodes CASTTRSTNYGYTF.

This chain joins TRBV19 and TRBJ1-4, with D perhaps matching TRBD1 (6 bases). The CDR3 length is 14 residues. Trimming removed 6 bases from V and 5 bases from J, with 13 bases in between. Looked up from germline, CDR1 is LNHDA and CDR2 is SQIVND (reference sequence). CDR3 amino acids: CASSYLQGNEKLFF. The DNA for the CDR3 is TGTGCCAGTAGCTATCTTCAGGGGAATGAAAAACTGTTTTTT.

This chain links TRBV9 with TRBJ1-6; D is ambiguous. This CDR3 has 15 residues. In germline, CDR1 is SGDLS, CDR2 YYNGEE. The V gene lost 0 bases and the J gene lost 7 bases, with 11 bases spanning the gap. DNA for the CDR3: TGTGCCAGCAGCGTAGCGGGGTCCATGAATTCACCCCTCCACTTT. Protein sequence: CASSVAGSMNSPLHF.

The CDR3 DNA reads as TGTGCCAGCAGTTACTCGATTTCGGCCGCTGACTACGAGCAGTACTTC. Translating it yields CASSYSISAADYEQYF. V and J are TRBV6-6 and TRBJ2-7; unclear D gene. The germline V gene encodes CDR1 MNHNY and CDR2 SVGAGI (reference sequence). V was cut by 0 bases and J by 3 bases, with 15 bases left in between. The CDR3 extends over 16 amino acids.

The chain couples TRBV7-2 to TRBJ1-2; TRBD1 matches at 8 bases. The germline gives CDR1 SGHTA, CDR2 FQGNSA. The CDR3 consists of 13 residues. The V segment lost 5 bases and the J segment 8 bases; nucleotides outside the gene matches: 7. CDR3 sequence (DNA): TGTGCCAGCAGCCCCGGACAGGGTTTGGGCTACACCTTC. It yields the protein CASSPGQGLGYTF. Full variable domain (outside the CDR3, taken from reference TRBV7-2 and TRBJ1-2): GAGVSQSPSNKVTEKGKDVELRCDPISGHTALYWYRQSLGQGLEFLIYFQGNSAPDKSGLPSDRFSAERTGGSVSTLTIQRTQQEDSAVYLCASSPGQGLGYTFGSGTRLTVV.

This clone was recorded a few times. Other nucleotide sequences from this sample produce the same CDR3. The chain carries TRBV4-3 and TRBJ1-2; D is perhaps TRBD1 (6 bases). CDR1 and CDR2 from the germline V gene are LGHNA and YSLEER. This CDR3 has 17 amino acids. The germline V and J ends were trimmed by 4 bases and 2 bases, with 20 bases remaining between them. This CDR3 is CASSRSLRGGANYGYTF. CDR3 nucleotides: TGCGCCAGCAGCCGGTCCTTAAGGGGGGGAGCCAACTATGGCTACACCTTC.